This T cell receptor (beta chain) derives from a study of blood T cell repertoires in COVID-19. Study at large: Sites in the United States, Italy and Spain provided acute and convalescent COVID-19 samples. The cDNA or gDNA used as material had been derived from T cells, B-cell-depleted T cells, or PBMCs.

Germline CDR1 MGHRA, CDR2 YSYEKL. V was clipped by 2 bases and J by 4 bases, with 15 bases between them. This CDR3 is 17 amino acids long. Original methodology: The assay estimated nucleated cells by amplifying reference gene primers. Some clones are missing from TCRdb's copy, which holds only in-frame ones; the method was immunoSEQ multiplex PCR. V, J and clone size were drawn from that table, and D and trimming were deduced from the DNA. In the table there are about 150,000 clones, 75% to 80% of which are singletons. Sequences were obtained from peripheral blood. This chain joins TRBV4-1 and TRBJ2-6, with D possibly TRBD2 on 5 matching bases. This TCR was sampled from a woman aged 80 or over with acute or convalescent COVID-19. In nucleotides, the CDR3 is TGCGCCAGCAGCCAACCAAGGGCGGGCTTGGGGGCCAACGTCCTGACTTTC. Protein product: CASSQPRAGLGANVLTF.